These 27 T cell receptor beta chains originate from one sample sequenced in a study of cytomegalovirus exposure and HLA in healthy donors. Primers included in the PCR were 60 Vbeta and 13 Jbeta primers. The repertoire was sequenced with immunoSEQ multiplex PCR; TCRdb's copy has only in-frame clones and lacks some. The repertoire holds about 82,000 clones, with roughly 80% as singletons. The sample consisted of PBMCs. These receptors were obtained from a human donor in good health.

The rearrangement uses TRBV5-4 and TRBJ2-7; D uncertain. Germline V gene lookup returns CDR1 SGHNT and CDR2 YYREEE (reference sequence). The CDR3 is made up of 12 amino acids. The V end was cut by 5 bases, the J end by 0 bases, with 6 bases between. The DNA for the CDR3 is TGTGCCAGCAGATCCAGCTCCTACGAGCAGTACTTC. Its translation: CASRSSSYEQYF.

V is TRBV27 and J is TRBJ2-2; 14 nucleotides agree with TRBD2. Unmatched junction bases numbered 2, after V lost 7 bases and J lost 4 bases. The germline V gene encodes CDR1 MNHEY and CDR2 SMNVEV (reference sequence). This CDR3 has 15 residues. CDR3 nucleotides: TGTGCCAGCACGACTAGCGGGGGGGCCACCGGGGAGCTGTTTTTT. Protein sequence: CASTTSGGATGELFF.

This chain joins TRBV5-5 and TRBJ1-2; D call uncertain. The V end was cut by 0 bases, the J end by 4 bases, with 13 bases between. CDR1 is SGHKS, CDR2 YYEKEE, per germline (reference sequence). The CDR3 is 15 residues long. The CDR3 DNA sequence: TGTGCCAGCAGCTTGGTGCTAGGCCCCCCCTATGGCTACACCTTC. Amino acids: CASSLVLGPPYGYTF.

The V call is TRBV4-3, the J call TRBJ1-4, with D uncertain. In germline, CDR1 is LGHNA, CDR2 YSLEER. This CDR3 is built from 16 residues. Trimming took 0 bases from V and 7 from J, leaving 15 bases between them. The CDR3 DNA reads as TGCGCCAGCAGCCAAGAAGAAGGCCTAGAGGCTGAAAAACTGTTTTTT. This sequence encodes CASSQEEGLEAEKLFF.

The V gene is TRBV6-1, the J gene TRBJ1-2; D gene unclear. V lost 2 bases, J lost 5 bases, and 6 bases lay in between. Germline V lookup: CDR1 MNHNS, CDR2 SASEGT. This CDR3 region has 12 residues. Here the CDR3 reads CASSEQDYGYTF. The CDR3 DNA reads TGTGCCAGCAGTGAACAGGATTATGGCTACACCTTC.

This chain uses TRBV6-1 with TRBJ2-5; 7 bases match TRBD2. The CDR3 has 15 amino acids. J gave up 4 bases and V 7 bases, and 12 bases lay outside the gene matches. Per germline, CDR1 MNHNS and CDR2 SASEGT. The CDR3 loop is CASMRMRGGRETQYF. The CDR3 DNA is TGTGCCAGCATGAGAATGAGGGGCGGGAGAGAGACCCAGTACTTC.

The rearrangement links TRBV4-2 to TRBJ2-7; D uncertain. V lost 4 bases and J lost 0, with 13 bases in between. CDR1 and CDR2 from the germline V gene are LGHNA and YNFKEQ. This CDR3 has 15 amino acids. CDR3 loop: CASSPHARNSYEQYF. Written as DNA, the CDR3 is TGTGCCAGCAGCCCGCACGCCAGGAACTCCTACGAGCAGTACTTC.

The rearrangement uses TRBV19 and TRBJ1-1; TRBD1 might be the D (5 bases). The CDR3 consists of 13 residues. Deletions cut 1 base from V and 4 bases from J, with 7 bases between. Germline CDR1 is LNHDA and CDR2 is SQIVND (reference sequence). In DNA, the CDR3 is TGTGCCAGTAGTATAGGCGGGGGCACTGAAGCTTTCTTT. Translating gives CASSIGGGTEAFF.

The CDR3 sequence: CASSRQGGANTGELFF. CDR3 DNA sequence: TGCGCCAGCAGTCGGCAGGGGGGCGCGAACACCGGGGAGCTGTTTTTT. This chain links TRBV5-1 with TRBJ2-2; TRBD1 might be the D (7 bases). Germline CDR1 SGHRS, CDR2 YFSETQ. The CDR3 consists of 16 residues. V gave up 5 bases and J gave up 0 bases, with 14 bases separating them.

The chain links TRBV18 to TRBJ1-5, with 7 bases aligning to TRBD1. The CDR3 totals 14 residues. Per germline, CDR1 KGHSH and CDR2 LQKENI. Trimming cost V 3 bases and J 3 bases; bases outside gene matches: 2. The CDR3 bases are TGTGCCAGCTCACCGACAGGGTTCAATCAGCCCCAGCATTTT. The encoded protein is CASSPTGFNQPQHF.

The chain couples TRBV5-8 to TRBJ1-4; D unresolved. The CDR3 extends over 15 amino acids. V lost 1 base and J 3 bases, leaving 10 bases between the germline ends. Germline assignment: CDR1 SGHTS and CDR2 YDEGEE. CDR3 protein: CASSLRSAPNEKLFF. CDR3 bases: TGTGCCAGCAGCTTGCGGTCCGCACCTAATGAAAAACTGTTTTTT.

The chain has TRBV5-4 and TRBJ2-3; D gene unclear. This CDR3 is 13 amino acids long. The germline gives CDR1 SGHNT, CDR2 YYREEE (reference sequence). V lost 3 bases and J lost 1, with 6 bases in between. The CDR3 loop reads CASSWQGTDTQYF. The CDR3 DNA reads TGTGCCAGCAGCTGGCAGGGCACAGATACGCAGTATTTT.

The rearrangement links TRBV10-3 to TRBJ2-2; tentative D call: TRBD1 (6 bases). V lost 8 bases to trimming and J lost 0 bases, with 19 bases between them. This CDR3 has 17 residues. Germline lookup yields CDR1 ENHRY and CDR2 SYGVKD. In DNA, the CDR3 is TGTGCCATCGGACAACCGGGACATGCATCGAACACCGGGGAGCTGTTTTTT. Protein sequence: CAIGQPGHASNTGELFF.

On this clone itself: Germline is not matched at one junction end, which may reflect a read error. V usage is TRBV30 and J usage is TRBJ1-5; D may be TRBD1 (5 bases). CDR1 and CDR2 from the germline V gene are GTSNPN and SVGIG (reference sequence). CDR3 length: 15 residues. The CDR3 region has the DNA TGTGCCTGGACCATCTCTTCGGGGGGGAATCAGCCCCAGAATTTT. Translation: CAWTISSGGNQPQNF.

The V gene is TRBV10-2, the J gene TRBJ2-7; D possibly corresponds to TRBD2 (7 bases). Trimming shortened V by 4 bases and J by 6 bases, and 19 bases separated the two germline ends. The CDR3 has 15 amino acids. CDR1 WSHSY and CDR2 SAAADI come from the germline V gene. The CDR3 here is CASSVEGGGFPEQYF. The CDR3 nucleotides are TGCGCCAGCAGTGTTGAAGGGGGGGGCTTCCCCGAGCAGTACTTC.

The sample holds a few counts of this clone. V usage is TRBV5-1 and J usage is TRBJ2-2; the D is unclear. Between the trimmed V and J ends, which lost 0 bases and 4 bases, there was a span of 10 bases. The CDR3 consists of 15 residues. Germline V gives CDR1 SGHRS, CDR2 YFSETQ. CDR3 nucleotide sequence: TGCGCCAGCAGCTTGGTTTCTACCTTCACCGGGGAGCTGTTTTTT. It yields the protein CASSLVSTFTGELFF.

This chain joins TRBV5-1 and TRBJ2-1, with 12 nucleotides matching TRBD1. Trimming removed 3 bases from V and 7 bases from J; junction bases left unmatched: 5. This CDR3 region has 15 residues. Germline values: CDR1 SGHRS, CDR2 YFSETQ. CDR3 protein: CASSSGQGALNEQFF. The CDR3 region has the DNA TGCGCCAGCAGCTCGGGACAGGGGGCTTTGAATGAGCAGTTCTTC.

This clone appeared a single time. The chain joins TRBV9 to TRBJ2-5; D possibly corresponds to TRBD1 (5 bases). Trimming took off 3 bases at V and 2 bases at J, with 11 bases between the two ends. Germline assignment: CDR1 SGDLS and CDR2 YYNGEE. The CDR3 is made up of 14 amino acids. CDR3 region: CASSDLDKQETQYF. In nucleotides, the CDR3 is TGTGCCAGCAGCGACCTGGACAAACAAGAGACCCAGTACTTC.

This chain uses TRBV5-6 with TRBJ2-7; 7 nucleotides match TRBD1. Germline V lookup: CDR1 SGHDT, CDR2 YYEEEE. With 0 bases clipped from V and 4 bases from J, the junction kept 10 bases outside the gene matches. This CDR3 has 16 residues. The CDR3 region is CASSLASGGDFYEQYF. CDR3 DNA sequence: TGTGCCAGCAGCTTGGCCTCAGGGGGTGATTTTTACGAGCAGTACTTC. The complete variable domain, with remaining parts taken from reference TRBV5-6 and TRBJ2-7, reads DAGVTQSPTHLIKTRGQQVTLRCSPKSGHDTVSWYQQALGQGPQFIFQYYEEEERQRGNFPDRFSGHQFPNYSSELNVNALLLGDSALYLCASSLASGGDFYEQYFGPGTRLTVT.

The rearrangement links TRBV4-2 to TRBJ1-6; 7 bases agree with TRBD1. J gave up 8 bases and V 5 bases, and 6 bases lay outside the gene matches. The germline gives CDR1 LGHNA, CDR2 YNFKEQ. The CDR3 extends over 14 amino acids. This chain's CDR3 is CASSGRDSYSPLHF. In DNA form, the CDR3 reads TGTGCCAGCAGCGGCCGGGACAGTTATTCACCCCTCCACTTT.

The gene calls are TRBV6-4 and TRBJ2-1, with 8 positions matching TRBD1. V dropped 2 bases and J dropped 6; count of bases not matched to a gene: 6. The CDR3 is 15 residues long. Germline assignment: CDR1 MRHNA and CDR2 SNTAGT. The chain's CDR3 is CASSDEAGTGNEQFF. The CDR3 bases are TGTGCCAGCAGTGACGAGGCTGGGACAGGCAATGAGCAGTTCTTC.

The chain has TRBV19 and TRBJ2-7; TRBD1 matches at 11 bases. V was pared by 5 bases and J by 7 bases, with 7 bases of the junction left unmatched. Germline assignment: CDR1 LNHDA and CDR2 SQIVND (reference sequence). This CDR3 region has 14 residues. This CDR3 reads CASSPGQGVGEQYF. CDR3 coding DNA: TGTGCCAGTAGTCCGGGACAGGGGGTTGGAGAGCAGTACTTC.

This rearrangement joins TRBV6-4 to TRBJ2-1; 10 bases line up with TRBD2. V shed 3 bases and J 4 bases; nucleotides not matched to a gene: 3. Germline V lookup: CDR1 MRHNA, CDR2 SNTAGT. This CDR3 is built from 15 residues. CDR3 amino acids: CASSETSGVYNEQFF. CDR3 in DNA: TGTGCCAGCAGTGAAACTAGCGGGGTATACAATGAGCAGTTCTTC.

This chain connects TRBV2 to TRBJ1-1, with D possibly matching TRBD1 (6 bases). The CDR3 has 17 residues. The germline V gene has CDR1 SNHLY and CDR2 FYNNEI. V was shortened by 4 bases and J by 0 bases, with 18 bases between the two germline ends. The CDR3 DNA reads TGTGCCAGCAGTGGGGAGGGGGGTCGAACCATGAACACTGAAGCTTTCTTT. This sequence encodes CASSGEGGRTMNTEAFF.

The V and J genes are TRBV6-5 and TRBJ2-7; maybe TRBD2 (5 bases). Germline assignment: CDR1 MNHEY and CDR2 SVGAGI. V lost 5 bases and J 9 bases, leaving 17 bases between the germline ends. The CDR3 is 13 residues long. The CDR3 sequence is CASSPSREWGQYF. For the CDR3, the DNA is TGTGCCAGCAGTCCATCGAGGGAGTGGGGGCAGTACTTC.

V gene TRBV10-1 combines with J gene TRBJ1-5; D call uncertain. This CDR3 has 16 amino acids. V was shortened by 7 bases and J by 2 bases, with 18 bases between the two germline ends. In germline, CDR1 is WNHNN, CDR2 SYGVQD (reference sequence). CDR3 nucleotide sequence: TGCGCCAGCAAAGGAGTGGAAAGGTATGGCAATCAGCCCCAGCATTTT. This translates into CASKGVERYGNQPQHF.

The chain recombines TRBV2 with TRBJ2-5; perhaps TRBD1 as D (5 bases). There are 11 residues in the CDR3. The germline gives CDR1 SNHLY, CDR2 FYNNEI. V was shortened by 7 bases and J by 11 bases, with 14 bases between the two germline ends. The CDR3: CASTQGSQQYF. In DNA, the CDR3 is TGTGCCAGCACTCAGGGTAGCCAGCAGTACTTC. Full variable domain (rest looked up from reference TRBV2 and TRBJ2-5): EPEVTQTPSHQVTQMGQEVILRCVPISNHLYFYWYRQILGQKVEFLVSFYNNEISEKSEIFDDQFSVERPDGSNFTLKIRSTKLEDSAMYFCASTQGSQQYFGPGTRLLVL.